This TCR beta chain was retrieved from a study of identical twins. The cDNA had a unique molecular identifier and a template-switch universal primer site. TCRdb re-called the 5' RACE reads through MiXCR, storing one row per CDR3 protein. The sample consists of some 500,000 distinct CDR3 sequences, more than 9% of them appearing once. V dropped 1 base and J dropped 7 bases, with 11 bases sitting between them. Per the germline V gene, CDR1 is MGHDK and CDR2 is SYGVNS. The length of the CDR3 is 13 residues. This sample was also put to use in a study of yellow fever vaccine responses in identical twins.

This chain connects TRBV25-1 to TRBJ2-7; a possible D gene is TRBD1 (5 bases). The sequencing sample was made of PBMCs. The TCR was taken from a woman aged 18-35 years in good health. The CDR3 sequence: CASSESGAHEQYF. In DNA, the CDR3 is TGTGCCAGCAGTGAATCTGGGGCACATGAGCAGTACTTC.